These 3 T cell receptor beta chains were sequenced from one sample in a study of T cell changes during pregnancy in multiple sclerosis. Clones were sequenced by immunoSEQ multiplex PCR, and TCRdb holds only the in-frame ones, with some missing. The sample lists tens of thousands of clones, about nine tenths occurring once. Sequenced material: CD4+ T cells from peripheral blood mononuclear cells, taken in the first trimester of pregnancy. These receptors all come from a female donor with multiple sclerosis, enrolled in a pregnancy study.

The chain has TRBV6-4 and TRBJ1-4; possibly TRBD1 for D (6 bases). The V end was cut by 4 bases, the J end by 5 bases, with 11 bases between. This CDR3 is 14 amino acids long. Germline assignment: CDR1 MRHNA and CDR2 SNTAGT. The CDR3 DNA sequence: TGTGCCAGCAGTGTAGGGGGTGGCAATGAAAAACTGTTTTTT. It specifies CASSVGGGNEKLFF.

The chain employs TRBV9 and TRBJ1-3; weak D call: TRBD1 (5 bases). The V gene's germline CDR1 is SGDLS and CDR2 YYNGEE. The CDR3 totals 18 residues. Trimming took 4 bases from V and 2 from J, leaving 22 bases between them. CDR3 DNA sequence: TGTGCCAGCAGCCTCTTCCCTCTGGGGACGGGGGCTGGAAACACCATATATTTT. This sequence encodes CASSLFPLGTGAGNTIYF.

This clone was seen at least ten times. This rearrangement joins TRBV21-1 to TRBJ1-6; the D call TRBD1 from the table was never checked on the DNA. TRBV21-1 is designated a pseudogene. The CDR3 covers 22 residues. This CDR3 reads CASSKGDRQGSHRSSYNSPLHF. CDR3 sequence (DNA): TGTGCCAGCAGCAAAGGGGATAGGCAGGGGTCCCATAGGAGCTCCTATAATTCACCCCTCCACTTT.